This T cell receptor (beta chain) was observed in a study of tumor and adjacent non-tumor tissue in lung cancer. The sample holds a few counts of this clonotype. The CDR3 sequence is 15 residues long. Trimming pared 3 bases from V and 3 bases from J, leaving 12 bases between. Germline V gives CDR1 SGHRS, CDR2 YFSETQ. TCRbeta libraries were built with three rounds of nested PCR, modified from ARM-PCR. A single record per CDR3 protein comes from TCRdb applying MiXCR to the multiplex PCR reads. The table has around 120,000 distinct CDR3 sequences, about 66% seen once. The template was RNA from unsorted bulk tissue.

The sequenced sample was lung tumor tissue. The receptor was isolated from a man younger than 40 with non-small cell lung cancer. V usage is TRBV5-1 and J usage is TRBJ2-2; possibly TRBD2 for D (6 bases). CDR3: CASSSGLTDTGELFF. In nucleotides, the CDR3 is TGCGCCAGCAGCTCAGGACTAACGGACACCGGGGAGCTGTTTTTT.